A single sample is the source of the 29 T cell receptor beta chains below, sequenced in a study of shared clonotypes between healthy human individuals (dated by TCRdb to 2018 to 2020). Libraries were made using the immunoSEQ multiplex PCR assay. Imported from immuneACCESS, the table was reduced by TCRdb to in-frame sequences with V and J called. These copies leave out some clones; in studies compared against another copy, an unresolved V gene accounts for under half, and the cause of the remainder is not known. The sample table holds 500,000 to 650,000 clones, of which around 78% were seen once. The biggest ten clones account for around 12% of the sample. Sequencing input: PBMCs. The receptors originated from a woman aged 40-49 years in good health. Some clones in this sample may be carry-over from other donors' samples.

In its sample, this clone was seen a few times. A far larger clone is only one base removed, so a read error is likely. Other DNA sequences from this sample encode an identical CDR3 as well. This chain joins TRBV15 and TRBJ1-2; TRBD1 might be the D (6 bases). This CDR3 region has 15 residues. Germline V CDR1 and CDR2: LNHNV, YYDKDF (reference sequence). The CDR3: CATSRETGNNYGYTF. The CDR3 region has the DNA TGCGCCACCAGCAGAGAGACAGGAAATAACTATGGCTACACCTTC.

V usage is TRBV5-1 and J usage is TRBJ2-2; 7 bases are shared with TRBD1. Germline-derived CDR1 and CDR2 are SGHRS and YFSETQ. With 7 bases clipped from V and 0 bases from J, the junction kept 0 bases outside the gene matches. The CDR3 covers 13 residues. Here the CDR3 DNA reads TGCGCCAGCGGGACAGCGAACACCGGGGAGCTGTTTTTT. Encoded protein: CASGTANTGELFF.

The chain combines TRBV7-3 with TRBJ2-1; 13 positions agree with TRBD2. With 6 bases clipped from V and 10 bases from J, the junction kept 9 bases outside the gene matches. Germline V gene sequence: CDR1 SGHTA, CDR2 FQGTGA. This CDR3 is 15 amino acids long. In nucleotides, the CDR3 is TGTGCCAGCAGTAACAGGGAACTAGCGGGAGGGGAGCAGTTCTTC. Its translation is CASSNRELAGGEQFF. Looking up the rest from reference TRBV7-3 and TRBJ2-1 gives the full variable domain: GAGVSQTPSNKVTEKGKYVELRCDPISGHTALYWYRQSLGQGPEFLIYFQGTGAADDSGLPNDRFFAVRPEGSVSTLKIQRTERGDSAVYLCASSNRELAGGEQFFGPGTRLTVL.

A few counts support this clone. Other DNA sequences of this sample code for an identical CDR3. This chain joins TRBV5-1 and TRBJ1-3; D is ambiguous. The CDR3 is 17 residues long. Germline assignment: CDR1 SGHRS and CDR2 YFSETQ. Trimming removed 4 bases from V and 0 bases from J, with 17 bases in between. The CDR3 nucleotides are TGCGCCAGCAGCCTGGCGCCCGCTGGCACCTCTGGAAACACCATATATTTT. Translated, it gives CASSLAPAGTSGNTIYF.

Regarding this clone: One base away lies a much larger clone, so this may be a sequencing read error. The CDR3 coding sequence is TGTGCCAGCAGTCAAGGGGGGAGGGCCGGGGATACGCAGTGTTTT. This translates into CASSQGGRAGDTQCF. This chain uses TRBV11-2 with TRBJ2-3, with a weak D call TRBD2 (7 bases). This CDR3 has 15 amino acids. Germline CDR1 is SGHAT and CDR2 is FQNNGV.

To note about this clone: A junction boundary mismatches the germline segment, possibly from a read error. The chain couples TRBV10-3 to TRBJ2-1; D remains ambiguous. CDR1 is ENHRY, CDR2 SYGVKD, per germline. The CDR3 runs to 11 residues. The CDR3 DNA reads TGTGCCGTCAGGAACAACAATGAGCAGTTCTTC. Translation: CAVRNNNEQFF.

The chain has TRBV18 and TRBJ2-4, with TRBD1 matching over 9 bases. Looked up from germline, CDR1 is KGHSH and CDR2 is LQKENI. The CDR3 sequence is 13 residues long. Trimming at V came to 4 bases and at J to 8 bases, leaving 3 bases not matched to a gene. CDR3: CASSLGQGYIQYF. CDR3 nucleotides: TGTGCCAGCTCACTAGGACAGGGGTACATTCAGTACTTC.

The chain carries TRBV7-3 and TRBJ2-1, with 7 nucleotides matching TRBD2. The CDR3 spans 15 residues. With V trimmed by 5 bases and J by 2 bases, 6 bases remained unmatched. CDR1 and CDR2 from the germline V gene are SGHTA and FQGTGA. CDR3 in DNA: TGTGCCAGCAGCCCCACTGGACTAGCCTACAATGAGCAGTTCTTC. Translated, it gives CASSPTGLAYNEQFF.

The chain recombines TRBV7-6 with TRBJ2-7; D is undetermined. V was shortened by 5 bases and J by 4 bases, with 12 bases between the two germline ends. CDR3 size: 13 residues. The V gene's germline CDR1 is SGHVS and CDR2 FNYEAQ. The CDR3 spells CASSLLYGYEQYF. In nucleotides, the CDR3 is TGTGCCAGCAGCCTCTTATACGGGTACGAGCAGTACTTC.

The V gene is TRBV18, the J gene TRBJ2-7; no clear D gene. The CDR3 spans 14 residues. Germline CDR1 reads KGHSH; CDR2 reads LQKENI. Trimming shortened V by 3 bases and J by 0 bases, and 9 bases separated the two germline ends. CDR3 protein: CASSPAQSSYEQYF. The CDR3, as DNA: TGTGCCAGCTCACCCGCACAGAGCTCCTACGAGCAGTACTTC.

The V and J genes are TRBV5-1 and TRBJ2-5; weak D call: TRBD1 (5 bases). Germline CDR1 and CDR2: SGHRS and YFSETQ. V lost 1 base and J 9 bases, leaving 10 bases between the germline ends. The CDR3 is 12 residues long. Here the CDR3 reads CASSLRGMAQYF. The CDR3 bases are TGCGCCAGCAGCTTGAGGGGAATGGCCCAGTACTTC. Full variable domain (remainder filled in from reference TRBV5-1 and TRBJ2-5): KAGVTQTPRYLIKTRGQQVTLSCSPISGHRSVSWYQQTPGQGLQFLFEYFSETQRNKGNFPGRFSGRQFSNSRSEMNVSTLELGDSALYLCASSLRGMAQYFGPGTRLLVL.

On this clone: A read error may account for a junction end that differs from germline. Additional DNA sequences in this sample encode the identical CDR3. The V call is TRBV5-6, the J call TRBJ2-2; 7 bases align to TRBD1. Germline lookup yields CDR1 SGHDT and CDR2 YYEEEE. The CDR3 covers 15 residues. The CDR3 nucleotides read TGTGCCAGCAGCTTCCGGGACAGAAACACCGGGGAGCTGTTCTTT. Translated: CASSFRDRNTGELFF.

The rearrangement joins TRBV5-6 to TRBJ2-7; D is unresolved. Germline loops: CDR1 SGHDT, CDR2 YYEEEE. The length of the CDR3 is 13 residues. With 4 bases removed from V and 2 bases from J, the gap between germline ends came to 10 bases. The CDR3 coding sequence is TGTGCCAGCAGCCGGTCTTTCACCTACGAGCAGTACTTC. Amino acids: CASSRSFTYEQYF.

V gene TRBV5-1 combines with J gene TRBJ2-3, with TRBD2 identical over 10 bases. CDR1 and CDR2 from the germline V gene are SGHRS and YFSETQ. This CDR3 comprises 17 residues. V lost 0 bases to trimming and J lost 3 bases; unmatched junction nucleotides: 7. CDR3 nucleotide sequence: TGCGCCAGCAGCTTGGATGCTAGCGGGAGTGGAACAGATACGCAGTATTTT. Translation gives CASSLDASGSGTDTQYF.

In this sample, this clone turned up many times. V gene TRBV7-3 combines with J gene TRBJ2-5; D is perhaps TRBD1 (7 bases). Germline-derived CDR1 and CDR2 are SGHTA and FQGTGA. With 5 bases removed from V and 3 bases from J, the gap between germline ends came to 10 bases. This CDR3 spans 13 amino acids. CDR3 loop: CASSRGTEETQYF. CDR3 bases: TGTGCCAGCAGCCGCGGGACAGAAGAGACCCAGTACTTC.

The chain links TRBV7-6 to TRBJ2-2, with TRBD2 as a possible D gene (6 bases). Germline lookup yields CDR1 SGHVS and CDR2 FNYEAQ. CDR3 length: 17 amino acids. V lost 1 base to trimming and J lost 3 bases, with 15 bases between them. The CDR3 loop reads CASSLVPDYADTGELFF. The CDR3 nucleotides read TGTGCCAGCAGCTTAGTCCCGGACTACGCGGACACCGGGGAGCTGTTTTTT.

This chain links TRBV6-4 with TRBJ2-2; 8 bases map to TRBD1. The CDR3 is 14 amino acids. The V and J ends lost 6 bases and 4 bases, in that order; junction bases with no gene match: 4. CDR1 and CDR2 (germline): MRHNA, SNTAGT. The DNA for the CDR3 is TGTGCCAGCAGAGGACAGGGCATCACCGGGGAGCTGTTTTTT. It is translated as CASRGQGITGELFF.

Points on this clone: A much larger clone is a single base away; this may be a read error. The same CDR3 is also encoded by other DNA sequences in this sample. This chain connects TRBV27 to TRBJ1-1; a weak D match, TRBD1 (5 bases). The CDR3 has 14 amino acids. Germline loops: CDR1 MNHEY, CDR2 SMNVEV (reference sequence). CDR3 region: CASSFDRTNTEAFF. The CDR3 nucleotides read TGTGCCAGCAGCTTCGACAGAACGAACACTGAAGCCTTCTTT.

This rearrangement joins TRBV7-3 to TRBJ2-7; 9 bases fit TRBD2. Trimming cost V 5 bases and J 1 base; bases outside gene matches: 9. This CDR3 has 16 residues. CDR1 is SGHTA, CDR2 FQGTGA, per germline. The CDR3 coding sequence is TGTGCCAGCAGCGGACCGGGACTAGCTGAATCCTACGAGCAGTACTTC. Amino acids: CASSGPGLAESYEQYF.

This clone was detected ten times or more. The same CDR3 is also encoded by other DNA sequences in this sample. This chain connects TRBV30 to TRBJ2-5; 7 bases agree with TRBD2. Germline V gene sequence: CDR1 GTSNPN, CDR2 SVGIG (reference sequence). With V trimmed by 3 bases and J by 2 bases, 12 bases remained unmatched. This CDR3 contains 16 residues. The CDR3 protein is CAWRARGAGLQETQYF. The CDR3 nucleotides are TGTGCCTGGAGGGCCCGTGGGGCGGGACTACAAGAGACCCAGTACTTC.

This clone was seen repeatedly, ten times or more. Different DNA sequences within this sample yield the same CDR3. The V call is TRBV2, the J call TRBJ2-5; D uncertain. Germline lookup yields CDR1 SNHLY and CDR2 FYNNEI. V was clipped by 2 bases and J by 0 bases, with 10 bases between them. CDR3 length: 15 amino acids. CDR3 sequence: CASSEYGQNQETQYF. The CDR3 nucleotides read TGTGCCAGCAGTGAATATGGGCAGAACCAAGAGACCCAGTACTTC.

V is TRBV19 and J is TRBJ1-2; a possible D gene is TRBD1 (6 bases). With 8 bases removed from V and 3 bases from J, the gap between germline ends came to 19 bases. Per the germline V gene, CDR1 is LNHDA and CDR2 is SQIVND (reference sequence). The CDR3 loop spans 15 amino acids. The CDR3 bases are TGTGCCAGTTATGGACAGACCCAGGGTTACTATGGCTACACCTTC. Its translation: CASYGQTQGYYGYTF.

The gene calls are TRBV7-8 and TRBJ2-2, with D tentatively TRBD2 (5 bases). Germline assignment: CDR1 SGHVS and CDR2 FQNEAQ. The V gene lost 0 bases and the J gene lost 6 bases, with 11 bases spanning the gap. The CDR3 spans 15 residues. DNA for the CDR3: TGTGCCAGCAGCTTAGCTGGGAGAACACCCGGGGAGCTGTTTTTT. Translation: CASSLAGRTPGELFF. Full variable domain (missing parts from reference TRBV7-8 and TRBJ2-2): GAGVSQSPRYKVAKRGQDVALRCDPISGHVSLFWYQQALGQGPEFLTYFQNEAQLDKSGLPSDRFFAERPEGSVSTLKIQRTQQEDSAVYLCASSLAGRTPGELFFGEGSRLTVL.

The sample holds many counts of this clone. The chain carries TRBV4-2 and TRBJ2-1; 10 positions agree with TRBD1. The germline V gene has CDR1 LGHNA and CDR2 YNFKEQ. Trimming removed 3 bases from V and 8 bases from J; junction bases left unmatched: 7. The CDR3 spans 15 residues. The CDR3: CASSHSGQGEDEQFF. In nucleotides, the CDR3 is TGTGCCAGCAGCCACTCTGGACAGGGGGAGGATGAGCAGTTCTTC.

This chain links TRBV28 with TRBJ1-1; D not certain. In germline, CDR1 is MDHEN, CDR2 SYDVKM. This CDR3 has 13 residues. V lost 7 bases, J lost 0 bases, and 9 bases lay in between. CDR3 sequence reads: CASIRRLNTEAFF. The DNA of the CDR3 is TGTGCCAGCATTAGACGGCTGAACACTGAAGCTTTCTTT.

The CDR3 DNA follows: TGCAGCGTTACTGGGGGTTGGGCCACTGAAGCTTTCTTT. Translation: CSVTGGWATEAFF. This chain links TRBV29-1 with TRBJ1-1; D may be TRBD1 (5 bases). The germline CDR1 and CDR2 sequences are SQVTM and ANQGSEA. This CDR3 is 13 amino acids long. Trimming removed 5 bases at V and 4 bases at J, with 14 bases between.

The chain has TRBV18 and TRBJ2-2; unclear D gene. With 2 bases removed from V and 0 bases from J, the gap between germline ends came to 10 bases. The CDR3 runs to 16 residues. Germline loops: CDR1 KGHSH, CDR2 LQKENI. The CDR3: CASSPSRNTNTGELFF. The CDR3 nucleotides read TGTGCCAGCTCACCATCCCGGAACACGAACACCGGGGAGCTGTTTTTT. Looking up the rest from reference TRBV18 and TRBJ2-2 gives the full variable domain: NAGVMQNPRHLVRRRGQEARLRCSPMKGHSHVYWYRQLPEEGLKFMVYLQKENIIDESGMPKERFSAEFPKEGPSILRIQQVVRGDSAAYFCASSPSRNTNTGELFFGEGSRLTVL.

The chain combines TRBV10-1 with TRBJ2-3; a weak D match, TRBD1 (8 bases). Trimming left V 9 bases short and J 3 bases short, with 13 bases between. CDR1 and CDR2 from the germline V gene are WNHNN and SYGVQD (reference sequence). The CDR3 has 13 residues. Here the CDR3 DNA reads TGCGCCAGTGGACAGGGAGGGACAGATACGCAGTATTTT. Protein sequence: CASGQGGTDTQYF.

This chain uses TRBV28 with TRBJ2-7, with TRBD2 matching over 11 bases. V shed 7 bases and J 0 bases; nucleotides not matched to a gene: 2. The V gene's germline CDR1 is MDHEN and CDR2 SYDVKM. The CDR3 is made up of 14 amino acids. Here the CDR3 DNA reads TGTGCCAGCATCCTAGCGGGGGGCTCCTACGAGCAGTACTTC. Its translation is CASILAGGSYEQYF.